This T cell receptor (beta chain) was recorded in a study of TIL therapy for anti-PD-1-resistant metastatic lung cancer. The wider study: Median patient age was 54, ranging 38-75 years. Most patients had lung adenocarcinoma.

J gave up 4 bases and V 4 bases, and 4 bases lay outside the gene matches. The CDR3 totals 14 residues. Germline V gene sequence: CDR1 SGHNT, CDR2 YYREEE (reference sequence). The libraries were made with immunoSEQ v3. Sequencing depth was 1.5 million to 2 million read pairs for survey level, roughly 4.5-6 million for deep. Produced via immunoSEQ multiplex PCR; TCRdb's table is partial and in-frame only. The data show roughly 2,400 clones, around 73% seen once. Noted time point: pre-treatment sample, taken before nivolumab and TIL therapy. Tumor tissue came from excised metastases, mostly pleural nodules or supraclavicular lymph nodes. Patients then received nivolumab; progressors got lymphodepletion, TIL and IL-2.

The sample consisted of tumor tissue, taken at baseline. This sequence was found in a person aged 25 to 80 with non-small cell lung cancer. Some clones in this sample may be carry-over from other donors' samples. The chain combines TRBV5-4 with TRBJ1-1, with 10 bases matching TRBD1. This chain's CDR3 is CASSPRTGGTEAFF. The DNA for the CDR3 is TGTGCCAGCAGCCCGCGGACAGGGGGCACTGAAGCTTTCTTT.